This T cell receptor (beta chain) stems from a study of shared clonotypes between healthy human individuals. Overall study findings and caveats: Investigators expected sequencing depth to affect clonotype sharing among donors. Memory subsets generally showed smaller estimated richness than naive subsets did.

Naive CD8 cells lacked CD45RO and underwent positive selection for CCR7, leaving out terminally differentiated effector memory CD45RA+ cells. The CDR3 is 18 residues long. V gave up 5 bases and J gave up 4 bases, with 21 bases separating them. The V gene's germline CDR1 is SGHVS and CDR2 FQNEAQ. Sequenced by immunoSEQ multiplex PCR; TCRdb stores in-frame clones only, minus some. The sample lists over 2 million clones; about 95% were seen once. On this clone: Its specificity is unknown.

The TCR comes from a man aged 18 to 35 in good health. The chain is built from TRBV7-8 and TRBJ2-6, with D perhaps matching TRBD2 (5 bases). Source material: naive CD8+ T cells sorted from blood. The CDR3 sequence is CASSPGPIGNLGANVLTF. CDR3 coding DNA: TGTGCCAGCAGCCCAGGACCGATCGGGAACCTCGGGGCCAACGTCCTGACTTTC.